This TCR beta chain was obtained from a study of beta chain features in type 1 diabetes (dated by TCRdb to 2016 to 2019). The study in broad terms: Patients and healthy donors did not differ in mean age, gender distribution, total cell number or subset yield. The study compared TCRB repertoires of sorted circulating CD4+ T cell subsets between recently diagnosed type 1 diabetes patients and matched healthy donors. A total of around 110,000,000 sorted cells were examined across all samples, and a strong correlation was observed between cell number per subset and RNA yield. Whereas all 28 donors provided naive and central memory subsets, regulatory and stem cell-like memory subsets were isolated from just 8 patients and roughly 8 healthy donors. Broader findings and caveats from the paper: PCR may preferentially amplify shorter templates, but because patient and control samples were amplified and corrected together, any resulting skew would affect both groups equally. Type 1 diabetes patients showed a moderate but significant shortening of TCRB CDR3 length in all four CD4+ subsets. Sequencing cDNA rather than genomic DNA could over-represent highly expressing activated cells, although activation and CD3 levels did not differ between groups. Naive, central memory and regulatory TCRB repertoires appeared more similar among patients than among healthy donors. At VDJ recombination sites, patients with type 1 diabetes made fewer insertions and deleted more nucleotides, a pattern implying thymic rearrangement abnormalities. Because small numbers of individuals were included in the HLA sub-analyses, any influence of HLA type on TCRB rearrangement was left unresolved.

The entire amount of isolated RNA was reverse transcribed using the High Capacity cDNA Reverse Transcription Kit, so the sequenced TCRB transcripts were expressed ones. Deep immunoSEQ sequencing was performed on naive, central memory and regulatory T cell samples, with an average of around 3.5 million total reads per sample. Sorted cells were lysed in RLT buffer and RNA was extracted with DNase-treated RNeasy Micro or Mini kits, depending on cell number. To prevent cross-contamination, each cell subset was processed individually, whereas patient and healthy donor samples were processed jointly. The immunoSEQ multiplex PCR was used to amplify TCRB sequences from cDNA, yielding 87-bp fragments that span the CDR3 region. Sequencing of the amplicons was performed on the Illumina HiSeq platform. As for the authors' bioinformatics: PCR bias was computationally corrected using synthetic template baselines, reads within Hamming distance 2 were collapsed, and singletons that could not be merged were discarded. Reads were aligned against IMGT so that V, D and J genes, CDR3 length and insertions or deletions at six rearrangement sites could be assigned. Within each subset, clonotype counts were normalized to the number of sorted cells before true diversity and Gini coefficients were calculated with the tcR R package. Repertoire sharing was quantified using the overlap coefficient calculated on TCRB nucleotide sequences. TCRdb re-hosts the immuneACCESS table, in-frame sequences only. Its copies lack some clones; in the studies checked, an unresolved V gene accounts for under half of them, and the cause for the rest is not known. V and J calls and clone size are copied from that table; D and trimming were computed from the DNA. The sample table shows just over 150,000 clones, and 11% are seen once. The ten largest clonotypes hold under 2.5% of the sample.

In the case of this clone: No cognate antigen has been identified for it. No qualities accompany the bases; no much larger clone lies one base away.

Each donor gave one peripheral blood draw, roughly 0.12 L on average, collected into heparinised tubes. A BD FACSAria II was used to sort naive, central memory, regulatory and stem cell-like memory CD4+ T cells with a panel that included CD45RO, CCR7, CD25, CD127, CD95 and CD27. Every sorted population had a purity above 98%. PBMCs were separated immediately by Lymphoprep density gradient centrifugation and were stained directly, without being cultured. Samples were stained and sorted in pairs, with one healthy donor and one patient per experiment, so that batch effects were minimized. The CDR3 sequence holds 14 residues, the cysteine and phenylalanine included. Of the read, only the CDR3 DNA is kept; its 42 bases are in frame from base 1. At the junction V is shortened by 4 bases and J by 3 bases, with 15 bases in between. In the germline V gene, CDR1 corresponds to SQVTM and CDR2 to ANQGSEA.

Sequencing was carried out using central memory CD4+ T cells from blood. This clonotype was sampled from a man between 18 and 29 years old in good health. The chain joins TRBV29-1 to TRBJ2-5; TRBD1 is perhaps the D gene, given 6 matching bases. The CDR3 loop reads CSVGRGRGKETQYF. The DNA reads TGCAGCGTTGGCCGGGGCAGGGGCAAAGAGACCCAGTACTTC.